This entry lists 3 T cell receptor beta chains sequenced from one sample in a study of cytotoxic CD8 clonotypes in ibrutinib-treated CLL. The data were produced by immunoSEQ multiplex PCR, yet TCRdb's version contains in-frame clones alone and is incomplete. Of around 40,000 clones listed, 71% are singletons. Specimen: PBMCs, collected at disease progression, from a patient treated with ibrutinib. These TCRs come from a human donor with chronic lymphocytic leukemia.

This clone was detected a few times. The rearrangement links TRBV6-1 to TRBJ1-5; D gene uncertain. The CDR3 length is 15 residues. Trimming shortened V by 6 bases and J by 2 bases, and 14 bases separated the two germline ends. Germline-derived CDR1 and CDR2 are MNHNS and SASEGT. In nucleotides, the CDR3 is TGTGCCAGCAGCGCTGGGCTGTCGGGCAATCAGCCCCAGCATTTT. This sequence encodes CASSAGLSGNQPQHF.

V usage is TRBV10-2 and J usage is TRBJ2-2; a possible D gene is TRBD1 (6 bases). Germline V gene lookup returns CDR1 WSHSY and CDR2 SAAADI. Trimming cost V 8 bases and J 1 base, with 11 bases left between them. The CDR3 totals 14 residues. The CDR3 region has the DNA TGCGCCAGCGGGGACACGCAGAACACCGGGGAGCTGTTTTTT. Amino acid sequence: CASGDTQNTGELFF.

The rearrangement links TRBV20-1 to TRBJ2-2; no reliable D call. There are 11 residues in the CDR3. CDR1 and CDR2 (germline): DFQATT, SNEGSKA (reference sequence). V shed 2 bases and J shed 5 bases, with 3 bases lying between them. DNA for the CDR3: TGCAGTGCTAGATATACCGGGGAGCTGTTTTTT. It encodes CSARYTGELFF.